This TCR beta chain appears in the sequencing data of a study of spatial heterogeneity in lung cancer. CDR1 is SQVTM and CDR2 is ANQGSEA in the germline V gene. The V end lost 5 bases, the J end lost 5 bases, and 21 bases lay between the germline ends. CDR3 size: 15 residues. Sample time point: sample taken at primary tumor resection. One entry per CDR3 protein results from TCRdb running MiXCR on the 5' RACE reads. The repertoire holds fewer than 6,000 distinct CDR3 sequences, with 26% as singletons. This clonotype has a count of ten or more. Its cognate antigen is unknown. Points from the study as a whole: Alpha chain coverage of tumor T cells was estimated at around 7%, and beta chain coverage at roughly 14%. Intratumoral expanded alpha and beta TCR counts were found to track tumor mutation counts.

This rearrangement joins TRBV29-1 to TRBJ2-5; D is tentatively TRBD1 or TRBD2 (5 bases each). The receptor was isolated from a male donor with early-stage non-small cell lung cancer. The sequenced sample was lung tumor tissue, obtained at surgery. The CDR3 region is CSVLGQGVRRETQYF. In DNA, the CDR3 is TGCAGCGTTTTGGGCCAGGGAGTGAGGCGGGAGACCCAGTACTTC.